The clone carrying this T cell receptor (beta chain) was counted between two and nine times. As processed by the authors: Using reference gene primer amplification, nucleated cell counts were estimated. Generated by immunoSEQ multiplex PCR, the TCRdb table keeps only in-frame clones and is missing some. The DNA was the basis for D and trimming; V, J and clone size are from that table. Among fewer than 100,000 clones listed, about 85% were seen once. CDR3 length: 15 residues. The germline gives CDR1 LNHDA, CDR2 SQIVND (reference sequence). V lost 6 bases to trimming and J lost 1 base, with 13 bases between them. This sample was included in a study of blood T cell repertoires in COVID-19. Across the whole study: T cells, B-cell-depleted T cells, or PBMCs provided the cDNA or gDNA that served as material.

The sequence was obtained from a man aged 55 to 69 with acute or convalescent COVID-19. Input material: peripheral blood. The genes are TRBV19 and TRBJ1-3; no reliable D call. DNA of the CDR3: TGTGCCAGTAGACTGACCGGAGCATCTGGAAACACCATATATTTT. This codes for CASRLTGASGNTIYF.